There are many counts of the clone carrying this TCR beta chain. This CDR3 spans 13 amino acids. The V and J ends lost 3 bases and 6 bases respectively, with 11 bases between them. Germline assignment: CDR1 ENHRY and CDR2 SYGVKD. The source of the sample is a study of blood T cells in healthy people across ages. The second PCR ran about 6 to 11 cycles with a sample-barcoded 5' primer and J-beta primers. There were at least 3 million CDR3-containing paired-end reads obtained from each sample. MiXCR, run by TCRdb on the 5' RACE reads, gives a single entry per CDR3 protein. This sample has more than 1 million distinct CDR3 sequences; under 55% occur once, and the top ten carry under 20%. Total RNA amounts of at least 6 micrograms were extracted per sample.

The chain combines TRBV10-3 with TRBJ1-2, with D perhaps matching TRBD1 (5 bases). The source material was blood. The sequence derives from a woman in her sixties or seventies in good health. The CDR3 bases are TGTGCCATCAGTGAAATCAGGGAGGATGGCTACACCTTC. This translates into CAISEIREDGYTF.